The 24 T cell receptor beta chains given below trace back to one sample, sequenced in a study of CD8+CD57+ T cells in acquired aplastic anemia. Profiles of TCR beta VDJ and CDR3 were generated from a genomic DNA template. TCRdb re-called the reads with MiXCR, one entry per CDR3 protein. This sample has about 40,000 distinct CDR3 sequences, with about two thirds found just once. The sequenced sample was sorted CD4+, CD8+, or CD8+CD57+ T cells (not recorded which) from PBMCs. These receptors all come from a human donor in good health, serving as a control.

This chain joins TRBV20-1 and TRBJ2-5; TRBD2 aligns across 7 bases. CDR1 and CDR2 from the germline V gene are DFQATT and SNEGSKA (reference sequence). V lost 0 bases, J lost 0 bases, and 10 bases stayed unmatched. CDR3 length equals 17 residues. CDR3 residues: CSARDVGGGSYQETQYF. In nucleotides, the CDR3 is TGCAGTGCTAGAGATGTTGGCGGGGGTTCGTACCAAGAGACCCAGTACTTC.

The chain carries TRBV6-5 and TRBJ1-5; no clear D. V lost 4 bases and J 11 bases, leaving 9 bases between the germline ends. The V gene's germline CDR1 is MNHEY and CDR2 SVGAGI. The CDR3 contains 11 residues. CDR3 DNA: TGTGCCAGCAGTTTATCCGTTTCCCAGCATTTT. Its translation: CASSLSVSQHF.

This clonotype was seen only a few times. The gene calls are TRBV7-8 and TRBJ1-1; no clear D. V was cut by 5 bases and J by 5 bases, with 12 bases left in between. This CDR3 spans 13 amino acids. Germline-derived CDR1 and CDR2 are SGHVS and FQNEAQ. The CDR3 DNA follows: TGTGCCAGCAGCCCCCCCGCTAGGACTGAAGCTTTCTTT. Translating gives CASSPPARTEAFF. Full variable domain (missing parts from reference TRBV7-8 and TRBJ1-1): GAGVSQSPRYKVAKRGQDVALRCDPISGHVSLFWYQQALGQGPEFLTYFQNEAQLDKSGLPSDRFFAERPEGSVSTLKIQRTQQEDSAVYLCASSPPARTEAFFGQGTRLTVV.

CDR3 in DNA: TGTGCCAGCAGCTCCGGGACAGAACTGTTTTTT. It is translated as CASSSGTELFF. J is TRBJ1-4 and V is TRBV9; 7 bases agree with TRBD1. Germline CDR1 and CDR2: SGDLS and YYNGEE. This CDR3 region has 11 residues. Losses at the gene ends were 4 bases for V and 12 bases for J; bases not matched to a gene: 3.

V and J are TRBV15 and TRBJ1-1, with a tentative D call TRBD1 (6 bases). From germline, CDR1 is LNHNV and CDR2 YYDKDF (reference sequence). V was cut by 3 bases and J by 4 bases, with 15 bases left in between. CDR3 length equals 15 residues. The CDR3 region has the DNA TGTGCCACCAGCAGTTACAGGGAAGGAGGCACTGAAGCTTTCTTT. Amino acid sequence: CATSSYREGGTEAFF.

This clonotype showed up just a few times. The CDR3 DNA is TGTGCCACCAGTGAATCCGGTAGGGGCGATGAGCAGTTCTTC. This sequence encodes CATSESGRGDEQFF. The V and J genes are TRBV24-1 and TRBJ2-1; tentative D call: TRBD1 (5 bases). V lost 4 bases and J 8 bases, leaving 14 bases between the germline ends. CDR1 KGHDR and CDR2 SFDVKD come from the germline V gene. The CDR3 length is 14 residues.

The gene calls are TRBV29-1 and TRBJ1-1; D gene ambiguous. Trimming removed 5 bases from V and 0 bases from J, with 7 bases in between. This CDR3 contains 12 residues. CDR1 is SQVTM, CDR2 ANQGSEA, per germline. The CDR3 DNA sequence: TGCAGCGTTCCGGTGATGAACACTGAAGCTTTCTTT. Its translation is CSVPVMNTEAFF.

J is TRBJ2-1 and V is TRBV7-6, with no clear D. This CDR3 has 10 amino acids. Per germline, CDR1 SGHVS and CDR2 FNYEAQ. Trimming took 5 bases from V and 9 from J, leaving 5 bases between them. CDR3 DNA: TGTGCCAGCAGCCCTGGTGAGCAGTTCTTC. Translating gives CASSPGEQFF.

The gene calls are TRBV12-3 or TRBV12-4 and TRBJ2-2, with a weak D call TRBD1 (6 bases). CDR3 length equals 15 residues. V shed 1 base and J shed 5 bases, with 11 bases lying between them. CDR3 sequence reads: CASSLGHRDTGELFF. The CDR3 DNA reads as TGTGCCAGCAGTTTAGGTCACAGGGATACCGGGGAGCTGTTTTTT.

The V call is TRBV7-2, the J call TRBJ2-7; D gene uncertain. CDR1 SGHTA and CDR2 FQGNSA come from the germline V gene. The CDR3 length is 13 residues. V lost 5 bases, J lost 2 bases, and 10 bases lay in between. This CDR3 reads CASSTPPTYEQYF. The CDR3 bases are TGTGCCAGCAGCACCCCCCCGACCTACGAGCAGTACTTC.

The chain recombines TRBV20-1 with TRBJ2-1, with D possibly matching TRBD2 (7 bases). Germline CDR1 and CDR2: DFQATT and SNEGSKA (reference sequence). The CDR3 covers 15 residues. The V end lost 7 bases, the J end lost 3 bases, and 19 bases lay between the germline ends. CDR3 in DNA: TGCAGTGTTTTAGGGGGGGGCCTTAGCTACAATGAGCAGTTCTTC. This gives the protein CSVLGGGLSYNEQFF.

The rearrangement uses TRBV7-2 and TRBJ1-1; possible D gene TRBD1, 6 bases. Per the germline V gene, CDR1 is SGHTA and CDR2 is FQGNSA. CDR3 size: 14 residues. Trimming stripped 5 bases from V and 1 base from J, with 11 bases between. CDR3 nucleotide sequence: TGTGCCAGCAGCGTCGACAGGTGGAACACTGAAGCTTTCTTT. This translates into CASSVDRWNTEAFF.

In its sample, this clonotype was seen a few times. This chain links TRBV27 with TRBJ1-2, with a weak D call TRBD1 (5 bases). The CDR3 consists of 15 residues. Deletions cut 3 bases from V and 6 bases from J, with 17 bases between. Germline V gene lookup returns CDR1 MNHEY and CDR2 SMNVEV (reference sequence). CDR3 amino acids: CASSFSAGSRDGYTF. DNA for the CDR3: TGTGCCAGCAGTTTTTCGGCAGGGAGCAGGGATGGCTACACCTTC.

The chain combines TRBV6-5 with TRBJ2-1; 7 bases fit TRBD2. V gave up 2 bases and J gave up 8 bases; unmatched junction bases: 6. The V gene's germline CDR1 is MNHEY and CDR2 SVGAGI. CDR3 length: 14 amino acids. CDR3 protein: CASSYTPTSDEQFF. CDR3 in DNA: TGTGCCAGCAGTTACACCCCAACTAGCGATGAGCAGTTCTTC.

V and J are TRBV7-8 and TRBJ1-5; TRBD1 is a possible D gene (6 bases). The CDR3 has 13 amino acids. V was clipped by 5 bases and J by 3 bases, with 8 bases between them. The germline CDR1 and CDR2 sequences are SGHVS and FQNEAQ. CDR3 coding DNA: TGTGCCAGCAGCAGGGACACCAATCAGCCCCAGCATTTT. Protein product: CASSRDTNQPQHF.

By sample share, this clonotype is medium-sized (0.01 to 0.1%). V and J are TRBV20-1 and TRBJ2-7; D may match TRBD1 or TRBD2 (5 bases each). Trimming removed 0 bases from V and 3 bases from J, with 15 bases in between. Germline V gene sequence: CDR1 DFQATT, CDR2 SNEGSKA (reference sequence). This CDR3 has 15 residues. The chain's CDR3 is CSARDGTDDSYEQYF. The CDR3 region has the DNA TGCAGTGCTAGAGATGGGACCGACGACAGCTACGAGCAGTACTTC.

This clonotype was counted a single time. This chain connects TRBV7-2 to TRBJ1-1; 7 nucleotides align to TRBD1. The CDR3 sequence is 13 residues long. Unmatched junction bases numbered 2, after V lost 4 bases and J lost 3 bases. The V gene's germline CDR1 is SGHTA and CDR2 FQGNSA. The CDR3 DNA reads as TGTGCCAGCAGCTCGACAGGGCACACTGAAGCTTTCTTT. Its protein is CASSSTGHTEAFF.

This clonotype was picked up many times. CDR3 in DNA: TGTGCCAGCAGTTTATCCCTCAATACAGGGGGCTCCTACAATGAGCAGTTCTTC. This codes for CASSLSLNTGGSYNEQFF. The chain is built from TRBV27 and TRBJ2-1; 8 nucleotides line up with TRBD1. This CDR3 contains 18 residues. Per the germline V gene, CDR1 is MNHEY and CDR2 is SMNVEV (reference sequence). V gave up 0 bases and J gave up 0 bases; unmatched junction bases: 7.

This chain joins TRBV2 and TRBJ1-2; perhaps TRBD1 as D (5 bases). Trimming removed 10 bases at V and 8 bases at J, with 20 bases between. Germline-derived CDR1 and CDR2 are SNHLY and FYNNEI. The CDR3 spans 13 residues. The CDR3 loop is CATQTVHEEGYTF. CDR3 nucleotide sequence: TGTGCCACTCAGACAGTCCATGAGGAAGGCTACACCTTC.

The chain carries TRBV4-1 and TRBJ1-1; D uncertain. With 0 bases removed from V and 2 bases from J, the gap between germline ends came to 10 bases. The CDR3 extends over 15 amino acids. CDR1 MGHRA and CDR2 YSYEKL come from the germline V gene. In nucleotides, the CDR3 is TGCGCCAGCAGCCAAGATCTAGGCACAAACACTGAAGCTTTCTTT. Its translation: CASSQDLGTNTEAFF.

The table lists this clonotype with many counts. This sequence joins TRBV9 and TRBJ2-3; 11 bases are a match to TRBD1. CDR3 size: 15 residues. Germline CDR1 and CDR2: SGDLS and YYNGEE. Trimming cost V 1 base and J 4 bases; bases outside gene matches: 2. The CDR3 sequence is CASSVRTGGSDTQYF. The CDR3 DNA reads TGTGCCAGCAGCGTACGGACAGGGGGCTCAGATACGCAGTATTTT. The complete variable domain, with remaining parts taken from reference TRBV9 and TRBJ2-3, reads DSGVTQTPKHLITATGQRVTLRCSPRSGDLSVYWYQQSLDQGLQFLIQYYNGEERAKGNILERFSAQQFPDLHSELNLSSLELGDSALYFCASSVRTGGSDTQYFGPGTRLTVL.

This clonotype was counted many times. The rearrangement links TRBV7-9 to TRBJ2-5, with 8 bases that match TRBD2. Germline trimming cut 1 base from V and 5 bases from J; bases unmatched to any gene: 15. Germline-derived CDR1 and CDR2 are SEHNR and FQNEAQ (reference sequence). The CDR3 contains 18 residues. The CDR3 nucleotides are TGTGCCAGCAGCTTAGAACTTTTGGCGGGGGGTCCATTGGAGACCCAGTACTTC. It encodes CASSLELLAGGPLETQYF.

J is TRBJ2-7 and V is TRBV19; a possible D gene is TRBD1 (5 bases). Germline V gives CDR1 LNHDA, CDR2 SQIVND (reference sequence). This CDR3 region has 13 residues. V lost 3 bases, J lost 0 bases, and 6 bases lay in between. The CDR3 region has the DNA TGTGCCAGTAGTATCCAGGGCTCCTACGAGCAGTACTTC. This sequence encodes CASSIQGSYEQYF.

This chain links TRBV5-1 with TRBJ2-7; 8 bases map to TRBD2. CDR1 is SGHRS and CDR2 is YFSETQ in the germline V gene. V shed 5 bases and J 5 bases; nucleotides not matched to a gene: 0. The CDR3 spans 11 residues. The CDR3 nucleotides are TGCGCCAGCAGACTAGCGGACGAGCAGTACTTC. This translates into CASRLADEQYF.